This T cell receptor (beta chain) was sequenced during a study of blood T cell repertoires in COVID-19. The wider study: Acute and convalescent COVID-19 specimens originated in the United States, Italy and Spain.

The Seattle patients joined while their infection was active and were tracked longitudinally afterward. Original processing methods: Estimation of nucleated cell counts relied on the amplification of reference gene primers. Clones were sequenced by immunoSEQ multiplex PCR, and TCRdb holds only the in-frame ones, with some missing. V, J and clone size were drawn from that table, and D and trimming were deduced from the DNA. This table has fewer than 200,000 clones, around nine tenths appearing once. Germline loops: CDR1 LGHDT, CDR2 YNNKEL (reference sequence). This CDR3 comprises 16 residues. J lost 2 bases, V lost 1 base, and 7 bases had no gene match.

The V call is TRBV3-1 (or the pseudogene TRBV3-2), the J call TRBJ2-7; TRBD2 agrees at 8 bases. This receptor was identified in an older woman with COVID-19, enrolled during active disease. Sequences were obtained from peripheral blood. The CDR3: CASSQAGGAGAYEQYF. Here the CDR3 DNA reads TGTGCCAGCAGCCAAGCCGGGGGAGCGGGGGCCTACGAGCAGTACTTC.